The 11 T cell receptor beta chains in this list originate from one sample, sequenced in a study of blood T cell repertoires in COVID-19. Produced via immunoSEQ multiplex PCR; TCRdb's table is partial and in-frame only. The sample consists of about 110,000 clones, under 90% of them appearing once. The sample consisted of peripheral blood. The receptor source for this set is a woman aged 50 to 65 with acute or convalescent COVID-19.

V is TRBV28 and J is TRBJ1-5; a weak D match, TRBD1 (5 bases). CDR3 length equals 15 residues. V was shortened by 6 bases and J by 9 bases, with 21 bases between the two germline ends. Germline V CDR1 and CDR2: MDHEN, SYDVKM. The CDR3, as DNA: TGTGCCAGCAGCGCCCCGGACACGCGCTTAGGGCCCCAGCATTTT. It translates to CASSAPDTRLGPQHF.

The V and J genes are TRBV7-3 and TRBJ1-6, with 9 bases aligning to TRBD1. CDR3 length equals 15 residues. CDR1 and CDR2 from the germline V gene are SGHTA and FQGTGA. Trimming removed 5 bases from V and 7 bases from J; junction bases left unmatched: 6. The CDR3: CASSQLGTGNSPLHF. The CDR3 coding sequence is TGTGCCAGCAGCCAGTTGGGGACAGGGAATTCACCCCTCCACTTT.

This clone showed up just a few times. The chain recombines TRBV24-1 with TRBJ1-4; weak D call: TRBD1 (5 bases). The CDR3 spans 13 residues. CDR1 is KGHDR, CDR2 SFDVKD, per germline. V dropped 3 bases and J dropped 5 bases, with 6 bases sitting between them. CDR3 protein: CATSDGANEKLFF. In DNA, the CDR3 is TGTGCCACCAGTGATGGGGCAAATGAAAAACTGTTTTTT.

CDR3 DNA sequence: TGTGCCAGCAGCCTCAATCCCCAGGTCAGCTATGGCTACACCTTC. Translation: CASSLNPQVSYGYTF. V and J are TRBV16 and TRBJ1-2; no definite D call. V lost 4 bases, J lost 4 bases, and 16 bases lay in between. The CDR3 sequence is 15 residues long. CDR1 is KGHSY, CDR2 FQNENV, per germline.

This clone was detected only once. CDR3 coding DNA: TGTGCCAGCAGCGACTATGTGTATGAAGCTTTCTTT. Amino acid sequence: CASSDYVYEAFF. The rearrangement joins TRBV6-5 to TRBJ1-1, with D unresolved. Trimming left V 6 bases short and J 7 bases short, with 12 bases between. Germline V gene sequence: CDR1 MNHEY, CDR2 SVGAGI. The CDR3 runs to 12 residues.

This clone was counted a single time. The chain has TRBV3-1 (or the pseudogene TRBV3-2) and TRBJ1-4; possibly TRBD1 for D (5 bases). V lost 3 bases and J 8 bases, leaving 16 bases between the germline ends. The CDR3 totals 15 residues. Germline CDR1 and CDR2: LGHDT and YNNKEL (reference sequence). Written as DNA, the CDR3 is TGTGCCAGCAGCCAGAAGCAGGGTAACGGGGAAAAACTGTTTTTT. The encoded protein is CASSQKQGNGEKLFF.

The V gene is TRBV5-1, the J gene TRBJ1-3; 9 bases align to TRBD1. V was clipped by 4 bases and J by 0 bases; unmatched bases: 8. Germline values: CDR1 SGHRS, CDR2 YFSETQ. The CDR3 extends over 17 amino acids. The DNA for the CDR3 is TGCGCCAGCAGCACCGGACAGGGGATCAACTCTGGAAACACCATATATTTT. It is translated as CASSTGQGINSGNTIYF.

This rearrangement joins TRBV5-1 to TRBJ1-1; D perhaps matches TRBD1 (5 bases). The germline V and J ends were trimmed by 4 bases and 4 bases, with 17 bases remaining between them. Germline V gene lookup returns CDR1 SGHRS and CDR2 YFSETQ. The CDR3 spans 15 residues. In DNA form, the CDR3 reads TGCGCCAGCAGCCGCGGGGGACCCACCTCCACTGAAGCTTTCTTT. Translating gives CASSRGGPTSTEAFF.

The CDR3 protein is CASSIRPRTGYSYEQYF. CDR3 coding DNA: TGTGCCAGTAGTATTCGCCCTAGGACAGGGTATTCCTACGAGCAGTACTTC. The chain links TRBV19 to TRBJ2-7; 8 bases are a match to TRBD1. Germline V gives CDR1 LNHDA, CDR2 SQIVND (reference sequence). The CDR3 runs to 17 residues. Germline trimming cut 3 bases from V and 1 base from J; bases unmatched to any gene: 11.

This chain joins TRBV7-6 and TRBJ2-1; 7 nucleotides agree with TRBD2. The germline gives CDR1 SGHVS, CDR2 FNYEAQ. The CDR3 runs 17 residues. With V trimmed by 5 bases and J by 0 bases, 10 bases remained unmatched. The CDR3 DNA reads TGTGCCAGCAGCCCCAGGGCCGGGGGGAACTCCTACAATGAGCAGTTCTTC. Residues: CASSPRAGGNSYNEQFF. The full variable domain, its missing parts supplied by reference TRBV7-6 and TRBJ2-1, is GAGVSQSPRYKVTKRGQDVALRCDPISGHVSLYWYRQALGQGPEFLTYFNYEAQQDKSGLPNDRFSAERPEGSISTLTIQRTEQRDSAMYRCASSPRAGGNSYNEQFFGPGTRLTVL.

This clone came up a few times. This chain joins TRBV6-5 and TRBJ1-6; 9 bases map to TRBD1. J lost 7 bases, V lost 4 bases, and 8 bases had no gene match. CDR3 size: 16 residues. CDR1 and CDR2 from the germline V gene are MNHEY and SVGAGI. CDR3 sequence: CASSSSTGGINSPLHF. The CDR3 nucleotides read TGTGCCAGCAGTTCCTCGACAGGGGGAATAAATTCACCCCTCCACTTT.